The rows below give T cell receptor beta chains drawn from one sample of a study of human T cells and chemical hapten exposure. TCRdb re-called the RACE reads with MiXCR, one entry per CDR3 protein. The sample lists approximately 350,000 distinct CDR3 sequences, around 7% seen once, with approximately 8% in the top ten. Sequences were derived from whole blood, sampled in connection with sensitization to the hapten diphenylcyclopropenone (DPC). All receptors derive from a woman between 18 and 30 years old with alopecia areata. Some clones in this sample may be carry-over from other donors' samples. Both conserved end residues are part of each CDR3. The order of the fields is clone size, V gene, D gene, J gene, CDR3 protein, CDR3 DNA. A D gene is named only where the DNA matches it firmly. The size of a clone is reported for some rows only, either as once, few or many, or as a class for expanded clones.

clone size: few; V gene: TRBV29-1; D gene: NA; J gene: TRBJ2-2; CDR3 protein: CSVIENTGELFF; CDR3 DNA: TGCAGCGTTATCGAGAACACCGGGGAGCTGTTTTTT
clone size: NA; V gene: TRBV7-9; D gene: NA; J gene: TRBJ1-1; CDR3 protein: CASSLGVKNTEAFF; CDR3 DNA: TGTGCCAGCAGCTTAGGGGTTAAGAACACTGAAGCTTTCTTT
clone size: NA; V gene: TRBV29-1; D gene: NA; J gene: TRBJ1-1; CDR3 protein: CSVSGRKSEAFF; CDR3 DNA: TGCAGCGTTTCGGGGAGAAAATCTGAAGCTTTCTTT
clone size: NA; V gene: TRBV12-3/TRBV12-4; D gene: NA; J gene: TRBJ1-5; CDR3 protein: CASSPGFLNQPQHF; CDR3 DNA: TGTGCCAGCAGTCCGGGATTCTTAAATCAGCCCCAGCATTTT
clone size: NA; V gene: TRBV7-2; D gene: NA; J gene: TRBJ2-3; CDR3 protein: CASSLASGPPTDTQYF; CDR3 DNA: TGTGCCAGCAGCTTAGCGTCGGGGCCTCCCACAGATACGCAGTATTTT
clone size: NA; V gene: TRBV6-5; D gene: NA; J gene: TRBJ2-7; CDR3 protein: CASSRTDSSYEQYF; CDR3 DNA: TGTGCCAGCAGTCGGACGGACAGCTCCTACGAGCAGTACTTC
clone size: many; V gene: TRBV5-5; D gene: NA; J gene: TRBJ1-2; CDR3 protein: CASSLDRDGYTF; CDR3 DNA: TGTGCCAGCAGCTTGGACAGGGATGGCTACACCTTC
clone size: few; V gene: TRBV4-2; D gene: TRBD1; J gene: TRBJ1-6; CDR3 protein: CASSPEGRQGNSPLHF; CDR3 DNA: TGTGCCAGCAGCCCCGAAGGACGACAGGGGAATTCACCCCTCCACTTT
clone size: few; V gene: TRBV5-6; D gene: NA; J gene: TRBJ1-4; CDR3 protein: CASSLRQNNEKLFF; CDR3 DNA: TGTGCCAGCAGCTTAAGACAAAATAATGAAAAACTGTTTTTT
clone size: few; V gene: TRBV7-2; D gene: TRBD1; J gene: TRBJ1-2; CDR3 protein: CASSSRQGGGGYTF; CDR3 DNA: TGTGCCAGCAGCTCTAGACAGGGAGGAGGTGGCTACACCTTC
clone size: NA; V gene: TRBV20-1; D gene: TRBD1; J gene: TRBJ1-2; CDR3 protein: CSARGTGGYGYTF; CDR3 DNA: TGCAGTGCTAGGGGGACAGGCGGTTATGGCTACACCTTC
clone size: few; V gene: TRBV10-3; D gene: TRBD1; J gene: TRBJ1-2; CDR3 protein: CAISGQGNNYGYTF; CDR3 DNA: TGTGCCATCAGTGGACAGGGAAATAACTATGGCTACACCTTC
clone size: NA; V gene: TRBV6-1; D gene: NA; J gene: TRBJ1-6; CDR3 protein: CASSGNNSPLHF; CDR3 DNA: TGTGCCAGCAGTGGCAATAATTCACCCCTCCACTTT
clone size: many; V gene: TRBV20-1; D gene: TRBD2; J gene: TRBJ2-3; CDR3 protein: CSASPSSGSTDTQYF; CDR3 DNA: TGCAGTGCTAGCCCTTCTAGCGGGAGCACAGATACGCAGTATTTT
clone size: many; V gene: TRBV6-6; D gene: TRBD1; J gene: TRBJ2-6; CDR3 protein: CASSPGQGSNVLTF; CDR3 DNA: TGTGCCAGCAGCCCCGGACAGGGTTCCAACGTCCTGACTTTC
clone size: NA; V gene: TRBV4-3; D gene: NA; J gene: TRBJ2-3; CDR3 protein: CASSQDSWRGGDTQYF; CDR3 DNA: TGCGCCAGCAGCCAAGATTCGTGGCGGGGCGGTGATACGCAGTATTTT
clone size: many; V gene: TRBV7-9; D gene: NA; J gene: TRBJ2-5; CDR3 protein: CASSLDFETQYF; CDR3 DNA: TGTGCCAGCAGCTTAGACTTTGAGACCCAGTACTTC
clone size: few; V gene: TRBV29-1; D gene: TRBD2; J gene: TRBJ2-1; CDR3 protein: CSVESLTSGGLNEQFF; CDR3 DNA: TGCAGCGTTGAAAGCCTAACTAGCGGGGGGCTCAATGAGCAGTTCTTC
clone size: NA; V gene: TRBV7-2; D gene: NA; J gene: TRBJ1-4; CDR3 protein: CASSLGGLGEKLFF; CDR3 DNA: TGTGCCAGCAGCTTGGGCGGGCTTGGGGAAAAACTGTTTTTT
clone size: NA; V gene: TRBV5-6; D gene: NA; J gene: TRBJ1-5; CDR3 protein: CASSLSSGQLYSNQPQHF; CDR3 DNA: TGTGCCAGCAGCTTGTCCAGTGGACAGCTCTATAGCAATCAGCCCCAGCATTTT
clone size: few; V gene: TRBV2; D gene: NA; J gene: TRBJ1-1; CDR3 protein: CASKGREHINTEAFF; CDR3 DNA: TGTGCCAGCAAGGGCAGGGAACATATCAACACTGAAGCTTTCTTT
clone size: few; V gene: TRBV4-2; D gene: TRBD2; J gene: TRBJ2-1; CDR3 protein: CASSQELAGYNEQFF; CDR3 DNA: TGTGCCAGCAGCCAAGAACTAGCGGGGTACAATGAGCAGTTCTTC
clone size: NA; V gene: TRBV20-1; D gene: NA; J gene: TRBJ2-5; CDR3 protein: CSLGAGETQYF; CDR3 DNA: TGCAGTTTGGGGGCTGGGGAGACCCAGTACTTC
clone size: few; V gene: TRBV28; D gene: NA; J gene: TRBJ2-5; CDR3 protein: CASSRIDRNQETQYF; CDR3 DNA: TGTGCCAGCAGCCGCATTGACAGGAATCAAGAGACCCAGTACTTC
clone size: NA; V gene: TRBV4-3; D gene: NA; J gene: TRBJ1-4; CDR3 protein: CASSEFQRDISEKLFF; CDR3 DNA: TGCGCCAGCAGCGAATTTCAGCGGGACATCTCTGAAAAACTGTTTTTT
clone size: many; V gene: TRBV29-1; D gene: TRBD2; J gene: TRBJ2-5; CDR3 protein: CSVRLAGRQETQYF; CDR3 DNA: TGCAGCGTCCGACTAGCTGGGCGGCAAGAGACCCAGTACTTC
clone size: few; V gene: TRBV3-1; D gene: NA; J gene: TRBJ2-1; CDR3 protein: CASSQDPLQAGHPYNEQFF; CDR3 DNA: TGTGCCAGCAGCCAAGATCCCTTGCAAGCAGGGCACCCCTACAATGAGCAGTTCTTC
clone size: few; V gene: TRBV19; D gene: NA; J gene: TRBJ1-4; CDR3 protein: CASSTTGRNEKLFF; CDR3 DNA: TGTGCCAGTAGTACGACGGGAAGGAATGAAAAACTGTTTTTT
clone size: many; V gene: TRBV5-6; D gene: TRBD1; J gene: TRBJ2-3; CDR3 protein: CASRTGTVTDTQYF; CDR3 DNA: TGTGCCAGCAGAACGGGGACAGTTACAGATACGCAGTATTTT
clone size: once; V gene: TRBV9; D gene: NA; J gene: TRBJ1-3; CDR3 protein: CASSVVLRSGNTIYF; CDR3 DNA: TGTGCCAGCAGCGTAGTACTGCGCTCTGGAAACACCATATATTTT
clone size: many; V gene: TRBV4-3; D gene: NA; J gene: TRBJ2-1; CDR3 protein: CASSQTSGLPGNEQFF; CDR3 DNA: TGCGCCAGCAGCCAAACTTCGGGTCTTCCCGGCAATGAGCAGTTCTTC
clone size: many; V gene: TRBV7-2; D gene: NA; J gene: TRBJ2-1; CDR3 protein: CASSLDSGTLKEQFF; CDR3 DNA: TGTGCCAGCAGCTTAGATTCGGGGACCCTCAAGGAGCAGTTCTTC
clone size: many; V gene: TRBV12-5; D gene: NA; J gene: TRBJ2-3; CDR3 protein: CASGSQVSSTDTQYF; CDR3 DNA: TGTGCTAGTGGTTCCCAGGTTTCTAGCACAGATACGCAGTATTTT
clone size: many; V gene: TRBV2; D gene: NA; J gene: TRBJ2-7; CDR3 protein: CASSAWARAENYEQYF; CDR3 DNA: TGTGCCAGCAGCGCATGGGCCCGGGCGGAGAACTACGAGCAGTACTTC
clone size: NA; V gene: TRBV4-1; D gene: NA; J gene: TRBJ1-5; CDR3 protein: CASSRFPWGNQPQHF; CDR3 DNA: TGCGCCAGCAGCCGTTTCCCTTGGGGCAATCAGCCCCAGCATTTT
clone size: few; V gene: TRBV6-4; D gene: TRBD2; J gene: TRBJ2-1; CDR3 protein: CASSTSGTDQGNEQFF; CDR3 DNA: TGTGCCAGCAGTACTAGCGGGACCGACCAAGGCAATGAGCAGTTCTTC
clone size: many; V gene: TRBV13; D gene: NA; J gene: TRBJ2-1; CDR3 protein: CASSVGQSEYNEQFF; CDR3 DNA: TGTGCCAGCAGCGTTGGACAGTCTGAGTACAATGAGCAGTTCTTC
clone size: NA; V gene: TRBV5-6; D gene: TRBD1; J gene: TRBJ2-7; CDR3 protein: CASSFRDRDQYF; CDR3 DNA: TGTGCCAGCAGCTTCCGGGACAGGGATCAGTACTTC
clone size: many; V gene: TRBV4-3; D gene: NA; J gene: TRBJ1-5; CDR3 protein: CASSQENRGYQPQHF; CDR3 DNA: TGCGCCAGCAGCCAAGAAAACCGTGGGTATCAGCCCCAGCATTTT
clone size: many; V gene: TRBV4-3; D gene: NA; J gene: TRBJ2-5; CDR3 protein: CARELGGPTQYF; CDR3 DNA: TGCGCCAGGGAATTAGGCGGCCCGACCCAGTACTTC
clone size: NA; V gene: TRBV27; D gene: NA; J gene: TRBJ1-6; CDR3 protein: CASHTLGHHNSPLHF; CDR3 DNA: TGTGCCAGCCATACACTGGGCCATCATAATTCACCCCTCCACTTT
clone size: many; V gene: TRBV10-3; D gene: NA; J gene: TRBJ2-3; CDR3 protein: CAISDSTDTQYF; CDR3 DNA: TGTGCCATCAGTGATAGCACAGATACGCAGTATTTT
clone size: few; V gene: TRBV18; D gene: NA; J gene: TRBJ2-3; CDR3 protein: CASSPRPGPDTQYF; CDR3 DNA: TGTGCCAGCTCACCACGCCCAGGGCCAGATACGCAGTATTTT
clone size: NA; V gene: TRBV6-4; D gene: NA; J gene: TRBJ2-1; CDR3 protein: CASSDLRGAPSSYNEQFF; CDR3 DNA: TGTGCCAGCAGTGACCTCAGGGGTGCCCCTAGCTCCTACAATGAGCAGTTCTTC
clone size: NA; V gene: TRBV5-1; D gene: TRBD1; J gene: TRBJ1-4; CDR3 protein: CASSIRTGNNEKLFF; CDR3 DNA: TGCGCCAGCAGCATACGGACAGGAAATAATGAAAAACTGTTTTTT
clone size: many; V gene: TRBV7-8; D gene: NA; J gene: TRBJ2-7; CDR3 protein: CASSPEEAGTTYEQYF; CDR3 DNA: TGTGCCAGCAGCCCCGAAGAGGCGGGTACTACCTACGAGCAGTACTTC
clone size: many; V gene: TRBV6-5; D gene: NA; J gene: TRBJ2-7; CDR3 protein: CASAQAYEQYF; CDR3 DNA: TGTGCCAGCGCTCAAGCCTACGAGCAGTACTTC
clone size: many; V gene: TRBV5-6; D gene: NA; J gene: TRBJ1-5; CDR3 protein: CASCNWGGNQPQHF; CDR3 DNA: TGTGCCAGCTGCAACTGGGGAGGCAATCAGCCCCAGCATTTT
clone size: NA; V gene: TRBV7-2; D gene: NA; J gene: TRBJ1-5; CDR3 protein: CASSSRTDSNQPQHF; CDR3 DNA: TGTGCCAGCAGCTCCCGGACGGATAGCAATCAGCCCCAGCATTTT
clone size: few; V gene: TRBV9; D gene: NA; J gene: TRBJ1-6; CDR3 protein: CASSRGMDSPLHF; CDR3 DNA: TGTGCCAGCAGCCGTGGGATGGATTCACCCCTCCACTTT
clone size: few; V gene: TRBV6-5; D gene: NA; J gene: TRBJ1-2; CDR3 protein: CASSSPLGRNYGYTF; CDR3 DNA: TGTGCCAGCAGTTCTCCGCTGGGGCGGAACTATGGCTACACCTTC
clone size: few; V gene: TRBV5-1; D gene: NA; J gene: TRBJ2-3; CDR3 protein: CASSLMSLTDTQYF; CDR3 DNA: TGCGCCAGCAGCTTAATGTCCCTCACAGATACGCAGTATTTT
clone size: many; V gene: TRBV2; D gene: NA; J gene: TRBJ1-1; CDR3 protein: CASLPDRMNTEAFF; CDR3 DNA: TGTGCCAGCCTCCCAGACAGGATGAACACTGAAGCTTTCTTT
clone size: many; V gene: TRBV7-2; D gene: TRBD2; J gene: TRBJ2-3; CDR3 protein: CASSLVGGGGLSDTQYF; CDR3 DNA: TGTGCCAGCAGCTTAGTTGGCGGCGGGGGGTTGTCAGATACGCAGTATTTT